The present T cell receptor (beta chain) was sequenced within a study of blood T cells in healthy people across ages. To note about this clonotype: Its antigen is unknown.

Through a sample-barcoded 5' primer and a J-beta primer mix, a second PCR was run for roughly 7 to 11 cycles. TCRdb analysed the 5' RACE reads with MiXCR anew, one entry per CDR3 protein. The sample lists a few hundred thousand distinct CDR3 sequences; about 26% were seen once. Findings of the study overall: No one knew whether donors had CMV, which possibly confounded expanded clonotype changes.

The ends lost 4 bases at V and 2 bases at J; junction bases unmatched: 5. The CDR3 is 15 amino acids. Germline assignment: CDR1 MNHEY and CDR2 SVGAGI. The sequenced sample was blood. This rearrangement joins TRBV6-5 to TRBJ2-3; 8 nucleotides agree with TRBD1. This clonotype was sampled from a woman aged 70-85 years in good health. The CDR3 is CASSSGTGHTDTQYF. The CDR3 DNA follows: TGTGCCAGCAGTTCCGGGACAGGCCACACAGATACGCAGTATTTT.